The 4 T cell receptor beta chains listed next were all sequenced from one sample in a study of shared clonotypes between healthy human individuals. This table comes from immunoSEQ multiplex PCR, and its TCRdb copy is limited to in-frame clones, with some not included. Found here are about half a million clones, about 84% of them singletons; the top ten hold over 9.5%. The sample comprised PBMCs. The receptors were sampled from a woman between 40 and 55 years old in good health. Some clones in this sample may be carry-over from other donors' samples.

Only a few counts were recorded for this clone. V is TRBV18 and J is TRBJ2-7; D might be TRBD1 (6 bases). Germline V gene sequence: CDR1 KGHSH, CDR2 LQKENI. The CDR3 has 14 residues. Trimming left V 8 bases short and J 0 bases short, with 14 bases between. The CDR3 DNA is TGTGCCAGCACCAACAACAGGGACTCCTACGAGCAGTACTTC. This encodes CASTNNRDSYEQYF.

This chain links TRBV27 with TRBJ2-7; a weak D match, TRBD2 (5 bases). The CDR3 is 14 amino acids. CDR1 is MNHEY, CDR2 SMNVEV, per germline (reference sequence). V was pared by 4 bases and J by 1 base, with 11 bases between. CDR3 sequence reads: CASSSTGISYEQYF. CDR3 nucleotides: TGTGCCAGCAGTTCGACCGGGATTTCCTACGAGCAGTACTTC.

This clone appeared a few times. The chain links TRBV7-2 to TRBJ2-7; D is unclear. V lost 5 bases and J lost 2, with 10 bases in between. The germline CDR1 and CDR2 sequences are SGHTA and FQGNSA. The CDR3 totals 13 residues. CDR3 nucleotide sequence: TGTGCCAGCAGCCCTGGTAGGGCCTACGAGCAGTACTTC. It translates to CASSPGRAYEQYF.

A remark on this clone: One base separates it from a far larger clone, so it is likely a read error. The gene calls are TRBV9 and TRBJ2-5, with TRBD2 matching 11 bases. Germline CDR1 and CDR2: SGDLS and YYNGEE. The CDR3 is 16 residues long. The CDR3 sequence is CACSAAGTSGPSPQYF. The CDR3 DNA reads TGTGCCTGCAGCGCGGCCGGGACTAGCGGCCCCTCCCCCCAGTACTTC.